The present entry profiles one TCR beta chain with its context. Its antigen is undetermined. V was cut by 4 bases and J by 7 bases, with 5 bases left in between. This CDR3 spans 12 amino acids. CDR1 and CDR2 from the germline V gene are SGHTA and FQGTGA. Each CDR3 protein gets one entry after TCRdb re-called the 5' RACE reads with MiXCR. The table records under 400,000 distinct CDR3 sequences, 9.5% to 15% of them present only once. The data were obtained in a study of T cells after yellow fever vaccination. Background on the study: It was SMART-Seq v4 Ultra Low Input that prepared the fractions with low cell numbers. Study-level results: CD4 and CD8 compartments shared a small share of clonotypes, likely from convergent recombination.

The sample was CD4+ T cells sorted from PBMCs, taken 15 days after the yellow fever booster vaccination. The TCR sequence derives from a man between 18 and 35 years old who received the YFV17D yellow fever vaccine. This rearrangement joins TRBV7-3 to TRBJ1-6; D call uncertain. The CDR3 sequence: CASSSGNSPLHF. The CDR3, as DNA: TGTGCCAGCAGCTCTGGGAATTCACCCCTCCACTTT.